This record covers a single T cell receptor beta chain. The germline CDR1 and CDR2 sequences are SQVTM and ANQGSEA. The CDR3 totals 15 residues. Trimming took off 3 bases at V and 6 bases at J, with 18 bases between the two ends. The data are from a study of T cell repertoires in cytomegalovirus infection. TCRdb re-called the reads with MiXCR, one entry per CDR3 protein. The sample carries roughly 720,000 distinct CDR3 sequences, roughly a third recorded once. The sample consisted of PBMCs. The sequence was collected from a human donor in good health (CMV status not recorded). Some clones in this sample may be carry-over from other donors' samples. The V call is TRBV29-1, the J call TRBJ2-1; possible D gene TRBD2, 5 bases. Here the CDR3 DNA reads TGCAGCGTTGATGGTGCTAGCAGCCTAAGCAATGAGCAGTTCTTC. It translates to CSVDGASSLSNEQFF.